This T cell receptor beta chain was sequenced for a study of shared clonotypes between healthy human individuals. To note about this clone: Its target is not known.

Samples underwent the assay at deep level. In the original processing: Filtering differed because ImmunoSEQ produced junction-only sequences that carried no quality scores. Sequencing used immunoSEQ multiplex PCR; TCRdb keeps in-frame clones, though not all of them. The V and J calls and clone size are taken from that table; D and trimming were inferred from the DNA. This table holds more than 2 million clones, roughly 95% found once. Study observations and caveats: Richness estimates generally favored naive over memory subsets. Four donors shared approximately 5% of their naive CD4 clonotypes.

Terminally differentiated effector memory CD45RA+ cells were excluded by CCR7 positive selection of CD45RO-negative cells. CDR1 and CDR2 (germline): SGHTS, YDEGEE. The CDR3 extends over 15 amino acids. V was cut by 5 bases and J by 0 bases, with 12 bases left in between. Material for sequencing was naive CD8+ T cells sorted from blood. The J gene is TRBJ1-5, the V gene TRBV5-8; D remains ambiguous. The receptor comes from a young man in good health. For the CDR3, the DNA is TGTGCCAGCAGTCCGGGGATAAATAGCAATCAGCCCCAGCATTTT. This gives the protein CASSPGINSNQPQHF.